These 27 T cell receptor beta chains came from one sample sequenced in a study of shared T cell receptors in the human thymus. Produced via immunoSEQ multiplex PCR; TCRdb's table is partial and in-frame only. The sample shows 700,000 or so clones, approximately 83% of them seen only once. The same data also went into a second study, on human thymus T cells.

Sequencing was carried out using thymocytes. All receptors come from a girl under two years old with a congenital heart defect.

The chain joins TRBV27 to TRBJ1-1; D uncertain. The CDR3 is 14 residues long. Trimming removed 7 bases at V and 3 bases at J, with 15 bases between. The germline gives CDR1 MNHEY, CDR2 SMNVEV (reference sequence). In nucleotides, the CDR3 is TGTGCCAGCAATCACCTCGAGGGATACACTGAAGCTTTCTTT. This sequence encodes CASNHLEGYTEAFF.

The chain carries TRBV7-9 and TRBJ2-1, with D tentatively TRBD2 (5 bases). V lost 0 bases and J lost 0, with 6 bases in between. Germline V gene lookup returns CDR1 SEHNR and CDR2 FQNEAQ (reference sequence). This CDR3 contains 15 residues. The CDR3 reads CASSLADFSYNEQFF. CDR3 nucleotides: TGTGCCAGCAGCTTAGCGGACTTCTCCTACAATGAGCAGTTCTTC.

J is TRBJ1-2 and V is TRBV6-5; the D gene is possibly TRBD1 (6 bases). Germline CDR1 and CDR2: MNHEY and SVGAGI. This CDR3 region has 14 residues. Trimming cost V 7 bases and J 1 base, with 13 bases left between them. The CDR3 spells CASTTQGFNYGYTF. CDR3 nucleotides: TGTGCCAGCACCACTCAGGGGTTTAACTATGGCTACACCTTC.

This clone appeared a single time. The chain links TRBV27 to TRBJ2-7; D might be TRBD2 (6 bases). There are 16 residues in the CDR3. Looked up from germline, CDR1 is MNHEY and CDR2 is SMNVEV (reference sequence). Trimming shortened V by 5 bases and J by 3 bases, and 20 bases separated the two germline ends. CDR3 region: CASSRSRGTNFYEQYF. The CDR3 DNA reads TGTGCCAGCAGTCGATCCCGCGGGACGAATTTCTACGAGCAGTACTTC.

V and J are TRBV28 and TRBJ1-5; no clear D. V lost 4 bases and J 4 bases, leaving 11 bases between the germline ends. CDR3 length: 14 amino acids. Germline V gene data show CDR1 as MDHEN and CDR2 as SYDVKM. CDR3 in amino acids: CASSSDNLNQPQHF. In DNA, the CDR3 is TGTGCCAGCAGTTCTGACAATTTGAATCAGCCCCAGCATTTT.

The rearrangement uses TRBV12-5 and TRBJ2-3; the D gene is possibly TRBD2 (6 bases). Germline CDR1 is LGHNT and CDR2 is FRNRAP. Trimming stripped 0 bases from V and 2 bases from J, with 15 bases between. The CDR3 is made up of 17 amino acids. CDR3 bases: TGTGCTAGTGGTTTGGTGGGGGGTATAGCAAACACAGATACGCAGTATTTT. Translated, it gives CASGLVGGIANTDTQYF.

This chain connects TRBV4-1 to TRBJ1-6; the match to TRBD1 covers 7 bases. Trimming cost V 1 base and J 0 bases; bases outside gene matches: 3. The CDR3 covers 17 residues. CDR1 is MGHRA, CDR2 YSYEKL, per germline. The CDR3: CASSQGPGGSYNSPLHF. Here the CDR3 DNA reads TGCGCCAGCAGCCAAGGGCCAGGGGGCTCCTATAATTCACCCCTCCACTTT.

J is TRBJ1-1 and V is TRBV29-1; the match to TRBD1 covers 7 bases. The trim removed 2 bases at V and 5 bases at J, leaving 8 bases unmatched. From germline, CDR1 is SQVTM and CDR2 ANQGSEA. CDR3 length: 14 residues. In DNA, the CDR3 is TGCAGCGTTGAACCCCAGGGGGGCTCAACTGAAGCTTTCTTT. Its translation is CSVEPQGGSTEAFF. Drawing the rest from reference TRBV29-1 and TRBJ1-1, the complete variable domain is SAVISQKPSRDICQRGTSLTIQCQVDSQVTMMFWYRQQPGQSLTLIATANQGSEATYESGFVIDKFPISRPNLTFSTLTVSNMSPEDSSIYLCSVEPQGGSTEAFFGQGTRLTVV.

The genes are TRBV2 and TRBJ2-1; the D gene is possibly TRBD2 (5 bases). Deletions cut 2 bases from V and 1 base from J, with 12 bases between. Germline CDR1 SNHLY, CDR2 FYNNEI. This CDR3 region has 16 residues. CDR3 sequence reads: CASSESRDPSYNEQFF. In DNA, the CDR3 is TGTGCCAGCAGTGAAAGCCGGGATCCTTCCTACAATGAGCAGTTCTTC. Full variable domain (outside the CDR3, taken from reference TRBV2 and TRBJ2-1): EPEVTQTPSHQVTQMGQEVILRCVPISNHLYFYWYRQILGQKVEFLVSFYNNEISEKSEIFDDQFSVERPDGSNFTLKIRSTKLEDSAMYFCASSESRDPSYNEQFFGPGTRLTVL.

V gene TRBV29-1 combines with J gene TRBJ2-3, with 8 nucleotides matching TRBD2. V lost 0 bases to trimming and J lost 6 bases; unmatched junction nucleotides: 8. The germline gives CDR1 SQVTM, CDR2 ANQGSEA. The CDR3 has 15 residues. This CDR3 reads CSVEDRGLAVDTQYF. The CDR3 bases are TGCAGCGTTGAAGATCGCGGACTAGCTGTGGATACGCAGTATTTT.

The rearrangement uses TRBV6-5 and TRBJ1-1, with D possibly being TRBD1 (6 bases). Trimming pared 6 bases from V and 4 bases from J, leaving 15 bases between. CDR3 size: 14 residues. CDR1 and CDR2 (germline): MNHEY, SVGAGI. This CDR3 reads CASSSPGGGTEAFF. CDR3 DNA sequence: TGTGCCAGCAGCTCCCCGGGAGGGGGCACTGAAGCTTTCTTT.

The chain has TRBV27 and TRBJ2-7, with a tentative D call TRBD1 (5 bases). V lost 5 bases and J lost 3, with 17 bases in between. From germline, CDR1 is MNHEY and CDR2 SMNVEV (reference sequence). This CDR3 contains 15 residues. CDR3 sequence (DNA): TGTGCCAGCAGTCCTGGATTAAGGGGTCACTACGAGCAGTACTTC. It yields the protein CASSPGLRGHYEQYF.

This chain links TRBV7-2 with TRBJ1-2; D is ambiguous. V gave up 4 bases and J gave up 4 bases, with 7 bases separating them. The CDR3 is 12 amino acids. Germline CDR1 reads SGHTA; CDR2 reads FQGNSA. The CDR3 spells CASSSGPYGYTF. The CDR3 region has the DNA TGTGCCAGCAGCTCTGGGCCCTATGGCTACACCTTC.

This clone was detected once. The chain is built from TRBV29-1 and TRBJ2-2; D gene uncertain. V shed 0 bases and J shed 6 bases, with 11 bases lying between them. This CDR3 has 14 residues. Germline CDR1 reads SQVTM; CDR2 reads ANQGSEA. CDR3 residues: CSVEDQATPGELFF. The CDR3 bases are TGCAGCGTTGAAGATCAAGCCACGCCCGGGGAGCTGTTTTTT.

In this sample, this clone turned up a few times. The chain couples TRBV7-9 to TRBJ1-2; TRBD1 is a possible D gene (5 bases). The length of the CDR3 is 14 residues. Per the germline V gene, CDR1 is SEHNR and CDR2 is FQNEAQ (reference sequence). Trimming shortened V by 2 bases and J by 3 bases, and 10 bases separated the two germline ends. Here the CDR3 reads CASSLKTDHYGYTF. CDR3 nucleotides: TGTGCCAGCAGCTTAAAGACAGACCACTATGGCTACACCTTC.

Written as DNA, the CDR3 is TGTGCCAACCCCAGGGGGCCCAACACCGGGGAGCTGTTTTTT. Translating gives CANPRGPNTGELFF. The chain recombines TRBV7-9 with TRBJ2-2; TRBD1 matches 8 bases. CDR1 and CDR2 (germline): SEHNR, FQNEAQ (reference sequence). With 10 bases clipped from V and 2 bases from J, the junction kept 6 bases outside the gene matches. The CDR3 extends over 14 amino acids.

This sequence joins TRBV18 and TRBJ1-3; the match to TRBD1 covers 7 bases. V lost 2 bases and J lost 1; bases outside the gene matches: 8. The CDR3 runs to 17 residues. CDR1 and CDR2 from the germline V gene are KGHSH and LQKENI. This CDR3 is CASSPGWTGGSGNTIYF. For the CDR3, the DNA is TGTGCCAGCTCACCAGGGTGGACAGGCGGGTCTGGAAACACCATATATTTT.

The chain couples TRBV19 to TRBJ2-3, with 9 bases fitting TRBD2. CDR1 is LNHDA and CDR2 is SQIVND in the germline V gene (reference sequence). The V segment lost 2 bases and the J segment 0 bases; nucleotides outside the gene matches: 6. CDR3 length: 17 amino acids. The CDR3 region is CASSIRGLAESTDTQYF. The CDR3 nucleotides are TGTGCCAGTAGTATAAGGGGACTAGCAGAAAGCACAGATACGCAGTATTTT.

This chain uses TRBV6-5 with TRBJ1-2, with 11 bases fitting TRBD1. The V gene's germline CDR1 is MNHEY and CDR2 SVGAGI. V shed 6 bases, J shed 5 bases, and the junction held 8 bases outside the gene matches. CDR3 length: 15 amino acids. The DNA for the CDR3 is TGTGCCAGCAGCCCCGGGGGACAGGGGGATTATGGCTACACCTTC. This codes for CASSPGGQGDYGYTF.

The rearrangement uses TRBV14 and TRBJ1-6; D is unresolved. The CDR3 runs to 16 residues. Trimming cost V 1 base and J 7 bases, with 14 bases left between them. Germline V gives CDR1 SGHDN, CDR2 FVKESK. CDR3 nucleotide sequence: TGTGCCAGCAGCCAAGTTCGCGGGAGAACAAATTCACCCCTCCACTTT. It encodes CASSQVRGRTNSPLHF.

This clone was picked up one time. V usage is TRBV6-5 and J usage is TRBJ1-4, with TRBD1 matching 7 bases. V was clipped by 6 bases and J by 7 bases; unmatched bases: 8. This CDR3 region has 14 residues. Germline lookup yields CDR1 MNHEY and CDR2 SVGAGI. The CDR3 DNA sequence: TGTGCCAGCAGCCTCCCTGACAGGGTTGAAAAACTGTTTTTT. The encoded protein is CASSLPDRVEKLFF.

This clone was counted only a few times. The chain carries TRBV10-2 and TRBJ1-1; 8 bases are a match to TRBD1. Germline-derived CDR1 and CDR2 are WSHSY and SAAADI. The CDR3 has 14 amino acids. V dropped 2 bases and J dropped 1; count of bases not matched to a gene: 0. CDR3 sequence: CASSEDRGNTEAFF. The CDR3 DNA reads TGCGCCAGCAGTGAGGACAGGGGGAACACTGAAGCTTTCTTT.

CDR3 DNA sequence: TGCGCCAGCAGCCAAGGTGAACAGGGCAGGGAGACCCAGTACTTC. Translating gives CASSQGEQGRETQYF. This chain uses TRBV4-3 with TRBJ2-5; a weak D match, TRBD1 (6 bases). Per the germline V gene, CDR1 is LGHNA and CDR2 is YSLEER. Between the trimmed V and J ends, which lost 1 base and 5 bases, there was a span of 14 bases. The CDR3 contains 15 residues.

The V and J genes are TRBV2 and TRBJ1-2; TRBD1 might be the D (6 bases). Trimming pared 1 base from V and 10 bases from J, leaving 10 bases between. This CDR3 has 12 residues. Looked up from germline, CDR1 is SNHLY and CDR2 is FYNNEI. CDR3 protein: CASSEGQEYYTF. CDR3 nucleotide sequence: TGTGCCAGCAGTGAAGGACAGGAGTACTACACCTTC.

The chain joins TRBV2 to TRBJ2-5, with unresolved D. Germline V lookup: CDR1 SNHLY, CDR2 FYNNEI. V was pared by 2 bases and J by 4 bases, with 5 bases between. The CDR3 consists of 12 residues. CDR3 region: CASSEYSETQYF. The CDR3 nucleotides read TGTGCCAGCAGTGAATATTCAGAGACCCAGTACTTC.

Only a few counts were recorded for this clone. The gene calls are TRBV6-1 and TRBJ1-2, with D maybe TRBD1 (6 bases). The V end lost 2 bases, the J end lost 7 bases, and 20 bases lay between the germline ends. Germline assignment: CDR1 MNHNS and CDR2 SASEGT. The CDR3 is made up of 16 amino acids. The CDR3 DNA is TGTGCCAGCAGTGAACCCAATGGAGGGGGGGCGCGTGGCTACACCTTC. Its translation: CASSEPNGGGARGYTF.

The V and J genes are TRBV29-1 and TRBJ1-1; 8 nucleotides agree with TRBD1. Germline CDR1 SQVTM, CDR2 ANQGSEA. With 5 bases clipped from V and 4 bases from J, the junction kept 24 bases outside the gene matches. The CDR3 runs to 19 residues. CDR3 sequence reads: CSVLKGGGLAGGGGTEAFF. As DNA, the CDR3 is TGCAGCGTTCTGAAAGGGGGGGGGTTGGCAGGGGGCGGTGGCACTGAAGCTTTCTTT.